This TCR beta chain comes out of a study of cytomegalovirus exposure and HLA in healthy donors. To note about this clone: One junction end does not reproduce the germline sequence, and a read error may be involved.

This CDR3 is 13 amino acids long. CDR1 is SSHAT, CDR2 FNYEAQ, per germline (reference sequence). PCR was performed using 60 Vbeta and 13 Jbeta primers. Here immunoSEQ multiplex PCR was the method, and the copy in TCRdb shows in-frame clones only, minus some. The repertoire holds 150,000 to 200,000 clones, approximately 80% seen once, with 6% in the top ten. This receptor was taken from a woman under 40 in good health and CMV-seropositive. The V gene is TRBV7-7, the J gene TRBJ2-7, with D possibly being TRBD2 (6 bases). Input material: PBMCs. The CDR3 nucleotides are TGTGCTAGCAGCCCAAGGGGAGGTGGCGAGCAGTACTTC. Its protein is CASSPRGGGEQYF.